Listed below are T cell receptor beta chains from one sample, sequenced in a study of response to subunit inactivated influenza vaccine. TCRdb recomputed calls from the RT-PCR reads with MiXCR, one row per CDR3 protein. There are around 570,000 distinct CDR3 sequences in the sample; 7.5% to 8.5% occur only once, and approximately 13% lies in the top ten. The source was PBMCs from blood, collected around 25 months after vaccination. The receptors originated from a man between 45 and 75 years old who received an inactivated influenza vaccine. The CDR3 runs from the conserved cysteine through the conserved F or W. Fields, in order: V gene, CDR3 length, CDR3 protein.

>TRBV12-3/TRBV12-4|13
CASSLVSGRTQYF
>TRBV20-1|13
CSARRGGQETQYF
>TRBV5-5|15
CASSLVGQSNQPQHF
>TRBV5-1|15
CASSKTGDLSGELFF
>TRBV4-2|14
CASSPGQVFDGYTF
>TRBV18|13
CASSATGTGELFF
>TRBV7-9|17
CASSVTSGGLAKNIQYF
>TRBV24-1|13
CATSDYPSYGYTF
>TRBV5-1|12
CASSSGRDEQFF
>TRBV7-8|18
CASSLGWGRLGGTDTQYF
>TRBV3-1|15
CASSQDGRDQETQYF
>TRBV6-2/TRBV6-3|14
CASSYNPGTAEAFF
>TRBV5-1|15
CASSLAGSPPYEQYF
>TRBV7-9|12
CASSLGSTEAFF
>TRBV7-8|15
CASSLRLVNSYEQYF
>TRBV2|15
CASSGREYYSYEQYF
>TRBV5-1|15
CASSPVSGSHNEQFF
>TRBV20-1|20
CSARPRGGTGGFSGANVLTF
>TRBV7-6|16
CASSFPAGTSTDTQYF
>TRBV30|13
CAGRRDIYCEQYF
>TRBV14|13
CASSQAPSTEAFF
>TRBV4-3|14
CASSLEQDFGELFF
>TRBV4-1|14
CASSQRNPVDEQFF
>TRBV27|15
CASRPTSGGWQPQHF
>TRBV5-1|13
CASSIGPYNEQFF
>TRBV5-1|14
CASSLASLNTEAFF
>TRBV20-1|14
CSARRRAKQETQYF
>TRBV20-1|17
CSARDIAGDVVVNTQYF
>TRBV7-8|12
CASSKRANTQYF
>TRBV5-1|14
CASKASGAPGELFF
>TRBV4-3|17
CASSQEVDGPSYNEQFF
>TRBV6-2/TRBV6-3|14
CASRRQGASLEQYF
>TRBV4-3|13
CASSQVGSDTQYF
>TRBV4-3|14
CASSQDWRGETQYF
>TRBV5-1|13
CASSGDGVYEQYF
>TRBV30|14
CAWQIRGASEKLFF
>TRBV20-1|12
CSARDPQHEQYF
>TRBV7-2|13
CASSFGDVQPQHF
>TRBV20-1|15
CSARDRGRNSYEQYF
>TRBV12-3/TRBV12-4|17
CASSVIRQGDIKNIQYF
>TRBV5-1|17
CASSLGWAAATNEKLFF
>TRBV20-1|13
CSARTTTNEKLFF
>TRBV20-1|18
CSASELIGLAGFMDTQYF
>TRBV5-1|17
CASSLGGTGRIGDGYTF
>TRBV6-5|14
CASSYTGEGYEQYF
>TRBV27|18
CASRELGRVLFGANVLTF
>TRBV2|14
CASSQDRVDTEAFF
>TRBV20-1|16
CSAKPRTAPQPNEQFF
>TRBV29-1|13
CSVERGGNDEQYF
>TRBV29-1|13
CSVKTGENSPLHF
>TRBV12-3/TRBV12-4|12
CASSLGDRGYTF
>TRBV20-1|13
CSAMAAALETQYF
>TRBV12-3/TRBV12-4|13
CASRRGNSYEQYF
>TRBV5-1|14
CASRQGLSTDTQYF
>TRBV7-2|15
CASSLLGQSFETQYF
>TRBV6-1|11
CASSEQDFQYF
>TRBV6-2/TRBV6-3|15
CASRSQIYSYNEQFF
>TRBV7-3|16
CASSPGTSGRIGTQYF
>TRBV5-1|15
CASSPFGDSTDTQYF